The rows below give T cell receptor beta chains drawn from one sample of a study of T cell responses to AZD1222 COVID-19 vaccine. Sequencing was performed with immunoSEQ multiplex PCR; in TCRdb, only in-frame clones are kept and a portion is missing. This table has fewer than 95,000 clones, approximately 90% appearing once. The input for sequencing was peripheral blood, taken 28 days after the second AZD1222 dose. The receptors derive from an adult who received the AZD1222 COVID-19 vaccine. Both conserved end residues are part of each CDR3. The order of the fields is J gene, D gene, clone size, V gene, CDR3 protein, CDR3 DNA. A D gene is named only where the DNA matches it firmly. For some rows the clone size is stated as once, few or many, or as a class when expanded; others skip it.

>TRBJ2-5|NA|NA|TRBV18
CASSPPGVYQETQYF
TGTGCCAGCTCACCACCGGGGGTCTACCAAGAGACCCAGTACTTC
>TRBJ1-1|TRBD1|few|TRBV24-1
CATMTGTGGFLEAFF
TGTGCCACCATGACCGGGACAGGGGGCTTTCTCGAAGCTTTCTTT
>TRBJ1-6|NA|NA|TRBV28
CASRLSLGGGNSPLHF
TGTGCCAGCAGGCTGTCTCTCGGTGGGGGTAATTCGCCCCTCCACTTT
>TRBJ2-7|TRBD2|NA|TRBV18
CASSPFGGRAREQYF
TGTGCCAGCTCACCATTCGGAGGGAGGGCTCGAGAGCAGTACTTC
>TRBJ2-2|NA|NA|TRBV5-1
CASSLSDSRTGELFF
TGCGCCAGCAGCTTGAGCGACAGCCGCACCGGGGAGCTGTTTTTT
>TRBJ1-2|NA|NA|TRBV5-1
CASSLAQGGNGYTF
TGCGCCAGCAGCTTGGCCCAGGGAGGGAACGGCTACACCTTC
>TRBJ2-7|TRBD2|NA|TRBV18
CASSPGLVSSYEQYF
TGTGCCAGCTCACCTGGACTAGTTTCCTCCTACGAGCAGTACTTC
>TRBJ1-1|NA|NA|TRBV18
CASSGGVMNTEAFF
TGTGCCAGCTCAGGCGGGGTCATGAACACTGAAGCTTTCTTT
>TRBJ2-5|NA|NA|TRBV2
CASIRGGETQYF
TGTGCCAGCATCCGAGGGGGGGAGACCCAGTACTTC
>TRBJ2-1|NA|NA|TRBV7-8
CASSQDSRTYNEQFF
TGTGCCAGCAGCCAGGACAGTCGGACCTACAATGAGCAGTTCTTC
>TRBJ2-5|TRBD2|NA|TRBV7-3
CASSLGLEGTQYF
TGTGCCAGCAGCTTGGGACTAGAGGGGACCCAGTACTTC
>TRBJ2-4|NA|NA|TRBV3-1/TRBV3-2
CASSQDVSAGIQYF
TGTGCCAGCAGCCAAGATGTCTCAGCGGGCATTCAGTACTTC
>TRBJ2-1|NA|NA|TRBV30
CAWRGLSSYNEQFF
TGTGCCTGGAGAGGACTGAGCTCCTACAATGAGCAGTTCTTC
>TRBJ1-3|NA|NA|TRBV28
CASSSGLLSGNTIYF
TGTGCCAGCAGTTCCGGACTGCTCTCTGGAAACACCATATATTTT
>TRBJ2-2|NA|NA|TRBV6-5
CASSYGWRNGELFF
TGTGCCAGCAGTTATGGGTGGAGGAACGGGGAGCTGTTTTTT
>TRBJ2-5|NA|NA|TRBV7-8
CASRSEGETQYF
TGTGCCAGCAGGTCAGAGGGGGAGACCCAGTACTTC
>TRBJ1-1|TRBD1|NA|TRBV19
CASSKTGDNTEAFF
TGTGCCAGTAGTAAGACAGGGGACAACACTGAAGCTTTCTTT
>TRBJ1-4|TRBD1|NA|TRBV5-1
CASSLGTGREKLFF
TGCGCCAGCAGCTTAGGGACAGGGAGAGAAAAACTGTTTTTT
>TRBJ2-1|NA|NA|TRBV14
CASSQDFSWPGRAYYNEQFF
TGTGCCAGCAGCCAAGATTTCAGCTGGCCGGGCAGAGCCTACTACAATGAGCAGTTCTTC
>TRBJ2-7|TRBD1|NA|TRBV18
CASSPPDRVIYEQYF
TGTGCCAGCTCACCCCCGGACAGGGTAATATACGAGCAGTACTTC
>TRBJ2-1|NA|NA|TRBV6-2/TRBV6-3
CASSSPSFGGNEQFF
TGTGCCAGCAGTTCCCCCTCCTTTGGAGGCAATGAGCAGTTCTTC
>TRBJ1-3|TRBD1|once|TRBV30
CAWSVGQGSGNTIYF
TGTGCCTGGAGTGTCGGACAGGGGAGTGGAAACACCATATATTTT
>TRBJ2-7|TRBD1|few|TRBV7-2
CASSLTGQGAYYEQYF
TGTGCCAGCAGCTTAACCGGACAGGGTGCTTACTACGAGCAGTACTTC
>TRBJ2-3|TRBD2|once|TRBV5-1
CASSLASREDWGRAQYF
TGCGCCAGCAGCTTGGCATCGCGGGAGGACTGGGGTAGGGCGCAGTATTTT
>TRBJ2-4|TRBD2|few|TRBV29-1
CSAALAGGGIQYF
TGCAGCGCCGCACTAGCGGGAGGAGGCATTCAGTACTTC
>TRBJ1-1|NA|NA|TRBV27
CASSFWRGTEAFF
TGTGCCAGCAGTTTTTGGCGGGGGACTGAAGCTTTCTTT
>TRBJ2-6|NA|NA|TRBV5-1
CASSLVGSSGANVLTF
TGCGCCAGCAGCTTGGTGGGGAGCTCTGGGGCCAACGTCCTGACTTTC
>TRBJ2-5|NA|NA|TRBV9
CASSLGVAETQYF
TGTGCCAGCAGCCTTGGGGTTGCAGAGACCCAGTACTTC
>TRBJ1-2|NA|NA|TRBV28
CASAPWGVNYGYTF
TGTGCCAGCGCCCCGTGGGGGGTGAACTATGGCTACACCTTC
>TRBJ1-5|NA|NA|TRBV7-3
CASSLSSGPDQPQHF
TGTGCCAGCAGCTTATCGTCCGGACCGGATCAGCCCCAGCATTTT
>TRBJ1-2|NA|NA|TRBV5-1
CASSSDGRSNYGYTF
TGCGCCAGCAGCTCTGACGGCAGGTCGAACTATGGCTACACCTTC
>TRBJ1-5|NA|few|TRBV5-1
CASSLGINQPQHF
TGCGCCAGCAGCTTGGGTATCAATCAGCCCCAGCATTTT
>TRBJ2-3|TRBD2|once|TRBV7-2
CASSSAGGGTDTQYF
TGTGCCAGCAGCTCGGCGGGAGGGGGCACAGATACGCAGTATTTT
>TRBJ2-7|NA|NA|TRBV18
CASSGSVYEQYF
TGTGCCAGCTCAGGTTCGGTTTACGAGCAGTACTTC
>TRBJ2-3|TRBD2|NA|TRBV5-4
CADSSSGREDTQYF
TGTGCCGACTCTTCTAGCGGGAGGGAGGATACGCAGTATTTT
>TRBJ1-1|NA|NA|TRBV20-1
CSARRLVAFF
TGCAGTGCTAGGAGGCTAGTAGCTTTCTTT
>TRBJ2-1|TRBD1|once|TRBV7-3
CASSPTGGHSNEQFF
TGTGCCAGCAGCCCTACAGGGGGGCACTCCAATGAGCAGTTCTTC
>TRBJ2-1|NA|NA|TRBV7-2
CASSPIMGSYNEQFF
TGTGCCAGCAGCCCGATAATGGGCTCCTACAATGAGCAGTTCTTC
>TRBJ1-3|NA|NA|TRBV6-5
CASRRDGISGNTIYF
TGTGCCAGCAGGAGGGACGGAATCTCTGGAAACACCATATATTTT
>TRBJ2-5|TRBD1|NA|TRBV5-4
CASSNRQGEETQYF
TGTGCCAGCAGCAACAGACAGGGAGAGGAGACCCAGTACTTC
>TRBJ2-3|NA|once|TRBV25-1
CASREGAGEGSGTDTQYF
TGTGCCAGCAGAGAGGGGGCGGGAGAGGGTTCGGGCACAGATACGCAGTATTTT
>TRBJ1-3|NA|NA|TRBV5-1
CASNRDGNSGNTIYF
TGCGCCAGTAACCGGGACGGAAACTCTGGAAACACCATATATTTT
>TRBJ1-2|NA|NA|TRBV4-1
CASSQDRTAEDYGYTF
TGCGCCAGCAGCCAAGATAGGACCGCCGAGGACTATGGCTACACCTTC
>TRBJ2-7|TRBD2|NA|TRBV2
CASSERTSGVYEQYF
TGTGCCAGCAGTGAAAGGACTAGCGGGGTTTACGAGCAGTACTTC
>TRBJ2-7|TRBD2|NA|TRBV29-1
CSASGSSYEQYF
TGCAGCGCCAGCGGGAGCTCCTACGAGCAGTACTTC
>TRBJ2-1|NA|NA|TRBV5-4
CASSRDGIPHNEQFF
TGTGCCAGCAGCCGGGACGGGATCCCCCACAATGAGCAGTTCTTC
>TRBJ1-4|TRBD1|NA|TRBV6-1
CASSDLGQGGEKLFF
TGTGCCAGCAGTGACCTGGGACAGGGAGGGGAAAAACTGTTTTTT
>TRBJ2-6|NA|NA|TRBV14
CASSPGGGANVLTF
TGTGCCAGCAGCCCCGGAGGGGGGGCCAACGTCCTGACTTTC